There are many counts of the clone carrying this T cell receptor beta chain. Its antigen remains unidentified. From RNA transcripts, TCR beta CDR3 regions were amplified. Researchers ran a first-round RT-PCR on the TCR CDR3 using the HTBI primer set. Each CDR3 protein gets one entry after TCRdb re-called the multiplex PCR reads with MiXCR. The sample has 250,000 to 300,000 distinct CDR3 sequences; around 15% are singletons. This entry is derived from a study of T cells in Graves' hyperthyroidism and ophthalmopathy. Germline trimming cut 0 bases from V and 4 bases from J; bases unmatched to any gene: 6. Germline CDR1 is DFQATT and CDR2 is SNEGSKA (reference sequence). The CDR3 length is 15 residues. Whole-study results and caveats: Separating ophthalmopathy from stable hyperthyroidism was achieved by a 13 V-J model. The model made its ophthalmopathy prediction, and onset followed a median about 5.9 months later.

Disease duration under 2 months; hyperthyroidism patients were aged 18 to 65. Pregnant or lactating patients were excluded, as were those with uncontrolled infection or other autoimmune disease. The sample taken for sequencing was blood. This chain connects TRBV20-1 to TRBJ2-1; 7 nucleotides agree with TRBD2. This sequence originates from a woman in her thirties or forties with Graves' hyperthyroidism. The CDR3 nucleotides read TGCAGTGCTAGAGATCTAGCGGACAATTACAATGAGCAGTTCTTC. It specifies CSARDLADNYNEQFF.